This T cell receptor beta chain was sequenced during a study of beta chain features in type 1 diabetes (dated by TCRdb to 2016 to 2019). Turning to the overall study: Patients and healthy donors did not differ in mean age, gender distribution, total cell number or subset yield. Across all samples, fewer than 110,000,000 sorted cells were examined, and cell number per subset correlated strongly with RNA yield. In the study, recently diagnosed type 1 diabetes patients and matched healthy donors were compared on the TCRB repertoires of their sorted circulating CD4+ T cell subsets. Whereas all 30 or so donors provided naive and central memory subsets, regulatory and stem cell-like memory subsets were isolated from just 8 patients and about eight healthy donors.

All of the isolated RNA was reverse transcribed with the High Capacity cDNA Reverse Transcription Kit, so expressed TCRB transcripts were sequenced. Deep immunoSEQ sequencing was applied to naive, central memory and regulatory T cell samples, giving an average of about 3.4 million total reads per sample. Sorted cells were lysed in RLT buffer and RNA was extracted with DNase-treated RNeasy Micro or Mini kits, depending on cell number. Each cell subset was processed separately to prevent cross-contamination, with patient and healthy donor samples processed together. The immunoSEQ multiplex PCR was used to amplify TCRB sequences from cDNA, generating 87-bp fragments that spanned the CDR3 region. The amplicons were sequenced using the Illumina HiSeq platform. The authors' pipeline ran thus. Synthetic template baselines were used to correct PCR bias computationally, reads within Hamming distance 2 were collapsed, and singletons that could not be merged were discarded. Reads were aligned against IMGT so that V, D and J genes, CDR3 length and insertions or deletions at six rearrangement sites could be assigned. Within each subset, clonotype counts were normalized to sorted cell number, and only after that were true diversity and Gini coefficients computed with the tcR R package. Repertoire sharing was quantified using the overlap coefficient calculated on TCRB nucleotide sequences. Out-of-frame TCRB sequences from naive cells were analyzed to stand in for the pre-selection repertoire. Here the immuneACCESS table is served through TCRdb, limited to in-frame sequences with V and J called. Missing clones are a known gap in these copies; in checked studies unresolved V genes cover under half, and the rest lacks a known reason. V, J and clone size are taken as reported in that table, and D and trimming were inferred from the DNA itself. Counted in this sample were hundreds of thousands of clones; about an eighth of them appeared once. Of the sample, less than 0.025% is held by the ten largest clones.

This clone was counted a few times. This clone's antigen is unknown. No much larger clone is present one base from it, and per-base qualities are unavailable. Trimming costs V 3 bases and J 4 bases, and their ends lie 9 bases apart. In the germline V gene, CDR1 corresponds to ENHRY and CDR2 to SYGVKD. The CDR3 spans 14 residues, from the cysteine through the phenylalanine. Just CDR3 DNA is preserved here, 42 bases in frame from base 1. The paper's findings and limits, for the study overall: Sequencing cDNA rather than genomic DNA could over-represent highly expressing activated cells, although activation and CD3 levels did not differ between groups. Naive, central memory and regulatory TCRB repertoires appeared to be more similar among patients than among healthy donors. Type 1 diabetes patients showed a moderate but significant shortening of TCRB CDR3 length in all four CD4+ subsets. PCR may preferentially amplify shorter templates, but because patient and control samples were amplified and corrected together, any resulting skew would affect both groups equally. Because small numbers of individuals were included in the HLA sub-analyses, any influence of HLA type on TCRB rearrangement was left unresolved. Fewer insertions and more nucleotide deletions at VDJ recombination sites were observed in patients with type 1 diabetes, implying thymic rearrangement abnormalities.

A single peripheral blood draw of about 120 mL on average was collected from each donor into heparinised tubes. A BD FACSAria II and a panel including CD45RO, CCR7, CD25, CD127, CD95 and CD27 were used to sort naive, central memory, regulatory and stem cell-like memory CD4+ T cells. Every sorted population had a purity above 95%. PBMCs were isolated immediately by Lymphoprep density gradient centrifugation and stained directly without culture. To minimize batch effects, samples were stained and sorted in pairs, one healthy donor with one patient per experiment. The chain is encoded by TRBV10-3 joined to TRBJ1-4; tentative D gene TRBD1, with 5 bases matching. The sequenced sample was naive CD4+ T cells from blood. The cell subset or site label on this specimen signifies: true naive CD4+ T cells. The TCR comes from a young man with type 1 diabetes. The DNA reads TGTGCCATCAGTGAAGGGACCCTTAATGAAAAACTGTTTTTT. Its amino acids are CAISEGTLNEKLFF.